The rows below give T cell receptor beta chains drawn from one sample of a study of radiotherapy plus CTLA-4 blockade in lung cancer. The protocol was immunoSEQ multiplex PCR, while the TCRdb copy is restricted to in-frame clones and leaves out a portion. The sample includes about 38,000 clones, 65% to 90% seen only once; the top ten take approximately 22%. The specimen was peripheral blood, collected from a patient treated with radiotherapy plus ipilimumab. These receptor sequences come from a human donor with non-small cell lung cancer whose response to radiotherapy plus ipilimumab could not be evaluated. Both conserved end residues are part of each CDR3. The D gene is left open where the match is weak. Only some rows state a clone size, as once, few, many or a class for expanded clones.

>TRBJ2-7|few|TRBD1|TRBV4-1
CASSQVGKGQGADEQYF
TGCGCCAGCAGCCAAGTGGGTAAGGGACAGGGGGCGGACGAGCAGTACTTC
>TRBJ1-1|NA|NA|TRBV28
CASTEPGQILRAFF
TGTGCCAGCACCGAGCCGGGACAAATTTTACGGGCTTTCTTT
>TRBJ1-5|NA|TRBD1|TRBV15
CATSRQSQGRQPQHF
TGTGCCACCAGCAGACAATCACAGGGGAGGCAGCCCCAGCATTTT
>TRBJ2-1|NA|NA|TRBV4-2
CASSQEGGTNEQFF
TGTGCCAGCAGCCAAGAAGGGGGTACCAATGAGCAGTTCTTC
>TRBJ2-2|once|TRBD1|TRBV5-1
CASSKGRQGAANTGELFF
TGCGCCAGCTCCAAGGGACGACAGGGGGCTGCGAACACCGGGGAGCTGTTTTTT
>TRBJ2-7|NA|NA|TRBV7-2
CASSLVGGGTGWYEQYF
TGTGCCAGCAGCTTAGTCGGGGGGGGGACAGGGTGGTACGAGCAGTACTTC
>TRBJ2-1|NA|TRBD1|TRBV11-2
CASSRGQGLSSYNEQFF
TGTGCCAGCAGTCGCGGACAGGGATTGAGCTCCTACAATGAGCAGTTCTTC
>TRBJ2-5|NA|TRBD2|TRBV4-1
CASSHPGLAGGPRSETQYF
TGCGCCAGCAGCCACCCGGGACTAGCGGGAGGGCCGAGGTCGGAGACCCAGTACTTC
>TRBJ2-2|NA|TRBD2|TRBV27
CASRGRGLANTGELFF
TGTGCCAGCAGGGGGAGGGGCCTAGCGAACACCGGGGAGCTGTTTTTT
>TRBJ2-7|once|NA|TRBV7-9
CASTSGGTYEQYF
TGTGCCAGCACCAGTGGGGGGACTTACGAGCAGTACTTC
>TRBJ2-7|NA|TRBD2|TRBV6-1
CASSELWTSGPRRLNEQYF
TGTGCCAGCAGTGAACTGTGGACTAGCGGGCCTCGGAGGTTGAACGAGCAGTACTTC
>TRBJ2-7|few|TRBD2|TRBV18
CASSPPGLAGAYEQYF
TGTGCCAGCTCACCCCCGGGACTAGCGGGCGCCTACGAGCAGTACTTC
>TRBJ2-7|NA|NA|TRBV28
CASSSRGAYYEQYF
TGTGCCAGCAGTTCCAGGGGGGCTTACTACGAGCAGTACTTC
>TRBJ2-2|NA|TRBD2|TRBV5-8
CASSSGTRITGELFF
TGTGCCAGCAGCTCCGGGACTAGGATCACCGGGGAGCTGTTTTTT
>TRBJ2-7|NA|NA|TRBV6-5
CATSSVDEQYF
TGTGCCACTTCCTCGGTAGACGAGCAGTACTTC
>TRBJ2-7|NA|TRBD2|TRBV5-6
CASSLGGGSVYEQYF
TGTGCCAGCAGCTTGGGGGGCGGGAGTGTCTACGAGCAGTACTTC
>TRBJ1-1|NA|NA|TRBV28
CASVDRQMNTEAFF
TGTGCCAGTGTCGACAGGCAAATGAACACTGAAGCTTTCTTT
>TRBJ2-7|NA|NA|TRBV28
CASSKPESYEQYF
TGTGCCAGCAGCAAACCTGAGAGCTACGAGCAGTACTTC
>TRBJ1-5|NA|NA|TRBV28
CASSFGSIASQPQHF
TGTGCCAGCAGTTTTGGCAGCATAGCCTCTCAGCCCCAGCATTTT
>TRBJ2-1|NA|TRBD1|TRBV25-1
CASRRGLVDEQFF
TGTGCCAGCAGGAGGGGGCTGGTGGATGAGCAGTTCTTC
>TRBJ1-1|NA|NA|TRBV18
CASSPQAQGPEAFF
TGTGCCAGCTCACCGCAGGCACAGGGCCCTGAAGCTTTCTTT
>TRBJ2-7|NA|TRBD1|TRBV7-2
CASSLATGVVYEQYF
TGTGCCAGCAGCTTAGCTACAGGGGTAGTATACGAGCAGTACTTC
>TRBJ2-6|NA|NA|TRBV18
CASSPLGLTTNSGANVLTF
TGTGCCAGCTCACCCCTAGGACTAACCACGAACTCTGGGGCCAACGTCCTGACTTTC
>TRBJ2-1|NA|TRBD2|TRBV7-9
CASSAGLAGGNEQFF
TGTGCCAGCAGCGCGGGACTAGCGGGGGGAAATGAGCAGTTCTTC
>TRBJ2-3|NA|TRBD1|TRBV2
CASGQGLMDTQYF
TGTGCCAGCGGACAGGGATTAATGGATACGCAGTATTTT
>TRBJ2-5|NA|TRBD2|TRBV5-6
CASSFERGGWKTQYF
TGTGCCAGCAGCTTCGAGCGGGGGGGCTGGAAGACCCAGTACTTC
>TRBJ1-2|NA|TRBD1|TRBV19
CASSTTGDANYGYTF
TGTGCCAGTAGTACCACAGGGGATGCTAACTATGGCTACACCTTC
>TRBJ2-5|NA|TRBD2|TRBV5-1
CASSPGLAGGQETQYF
TGCGCCAGCAGCCCCGGACTAGCGGGAGGACAAGAGACCCAGTACTTC
>TRBJ2-3|NA|TRBD2|TRBV2
CASSERRGGTDTQYF
TGTGCCAGCAGTGAACGGCGGGGGGGCACAGATACGCAGTATTTT
>TRBJ1-1|NA|NA|TRBV7-3
CASSLMPRSERFF
TGTGCCAGCAGCTTAATGCCCAGGTCGGAACGCTTCTTT
>TRBJ1-1|NA|TRBD1|TRBV11-2
CASSLEVKGASAEAFF
TGTGCCAGCAGCTTAGAAGTGAAGGGGGCGTCGGCTGAAGCTTTCTTT
>TRBJ2-2|NA|NA|TRBV12-5
CASGLGGVNTGELFF
TGTGCTAGTGGTTTGGGGGGGGTCAACACCGGGGAGCTGTTTTTT
>TRBJ2-7|NA|TRBD1|TRBV28
CASSPTGGVGARGSYEQYF
TGTGCCAGCAGTCCTACAGGGGGCGTCGGCGCTCGAGGATCCTACGAGCAGTACTTC
>TRBJ1-2|NA|TRBD1|TRBV7-9
CASSPGTGHYGYTF
TGTGCCAGCAGCCCCGGGACAGGGCACTATGGCTACACCTTC
>TRBJ2-7|NA|TRBD2|TRBV7-2
CASSLTTTSGFYEQYF
TGTGCCAGCAGCCTTACTACTACTAGCGGGTTTTACGAGCAGTACTTC
>TRBJ2-2|NA|TRBD2|TRBV4-2
CASSQDGDPGGHTGELFF
TGTGCCAGCAGCCAAGATGGTGATCCGGGAGGGCACACCGGGGAGCTGTTTTTT
>TRBJ2-1|NA|NA|TRBV11-2
CASGSPGLTYNEQFF
TGTGCCAGCGGGTCACCAGGGCTAACCTACAATGAGCAGTTCTTC
>TRBJ1-2|NA|TRBD1|TRBV18
CASDRGGLNGYTF
TGTGCCAGCGACAGGGGGGGATTAAATGGCTACACCTTC
>TRBJ1-1|NA|NA|TRBV7-9
CASSEKVAGFGLNTEAFF
TGTGCCAGCAGCGAAAAAGTGGCAGGGTTCGGACTGAACACTGAAGCTTTCTTT
>TRBJ2-7|once|TRBD1|TRBV6-6
CASGQGTYEQYF
TGTGCCAGCGGACAGGGAACCTACGAGCAGTACTTC
>TRBJ2-3|NA|TRBD2|TRBV28
CASSFGGVADTQYF
TGTGCCAGCAGTTTTGGGGGGGTGGCAGATACGCAGTATTTT